The present TCR beta chain was sequenced within a study of shared clonotypes between healthy human individuals. General study points: Researchers sampled blood only, noting tissue repertoires likely differ.

On this clone: Its target is not known.

The CDR3 runs 14 residues. Germline V lookup: CDR1 SQVTM, CDR2 ANQGSEA. With 5 bases clipped from V and 4 bases from J, the junction kept 10 bases outside the gene matches. Only Caucasian adults living in Nashville, Tennessee served as donors. TCRdb's copy holds only in-frame clones and misses some; the assay was immunoSEQ multiplex PCR. The sample lists 400,000 to 500,000 clones, 60% to 85% occurring once. Sequenced material: PBMCs. The receptor's source is a woman aged 40 to 49 in good health. Some clones in this sample may be carry-over from other donors' samples. The V gene is TRBV29-1, the J gene TRBJ1-2, with 7 bases identical to TRBD1. CDR3 in amino acids: CSVTDREVLYGYTF. CDR3 DNA sequence: TGCAGCGTTACAGACAGGGAGGTCCTCTATGGCTACACCTTC. The full variable domain, rest sourced from reference TRBV29-1 and TRBJ1-2, is SAVISQKPSRDICQRGTSLTIQCQVDSQVTMMFWYRQQPGQSLTLIATANQGSEATYESGFVIDKFPISRPNLTFSTLTVSNMSPEDSSIYLCSVTDREVLYGYTFGSGTRLTVV.